Below, 28 T cell receptor beta chains from the same sample are listed, as sequenced in a study of T cells in Graves' hyperthyroidism and ophthalmopathy. There were TCR beta CDR3 regions amplified from RNA transcripts. HTBI primers were employed in a first-round RT-PCR of the TCR CDR3. In TCRdb, the multiplex PCR reads were re-called with MiXCR into one record per CDR3 protein. The top ten clones hold roughly 40% of a sample with around 110,000 distinct CDR3 sequences, 15% to 20% of them seen once. The sequenced sample consisted of blood. The source of these receptors is a woman between 45 and 60 years old with Graves' hyperthyroidism.

Ten or more counts support this clonotype. The rearrangement joins TRBV28 to TRBJ2-7; D is unclear. Trimming pared 3 bases from V and 3 bases from J, leaving 9 bases between. The CDR3 runs 13 residues. The germline V gene has CDR1 MDHEN and CDR2 SYDVKM. The CDR3 is CASSFQRYYEQYF. CDR3 coding DNA: TGTGCCAGCAGTTTCCAACGGTACTACGAGCAGTACTTC.

At least ten counts were recorded for this clonotype. V usage is TRBV18 and J usage is TRBJ1-1, with D unresolved. With 3 bases removed from V and 3 bases from J, the gap between germline ends came to 14 bases. Germline assignment: CDR1 KGHSH and CDR2 LQKENI. This CDR3 has 15 amino acids. CDR3 in DNA: TGTGCCAGCTCACCGAACCCCGGGAGGGACACTGAAGCTTTCTTT. Encoded protein: CASSPNPGRDTEAFF.

This clonotype was seen many times. V usage is TRBV6-1 and J usage is TRBJ1-2; possible D gene TRBD1, 5 bases. V was trimmed by 5 bases and J by 5 bases, leaving 12 bases between them. The CDR3 loop spans 13 amino acids. Germline V gene data show CDR1 as MNHNS and CDR2 as SASEGT. The CDR3 nucleotides read TGTGCCAGCAGTCCAGGGCGGGAATATGGCTACACCTTC. Encoded protein: CASSPGREYGYTF.

This clonotype appeared a few times. This chain joins TRBV5-1 and TRBJ2-1; D possibly corresponds to TRBD1 (6 bases). CDR1 is SGHRS, CDR2 YFSETQ, per germline. The CDR3 has 15 residues. Trimming left V 5 bases short and J 0 bases short, with 12 bases between. The CDR3 DNA is TGCGCCAGCAGTCAGGACAGTCCCTCCTACAATGAGCAGTTCTTC. Residues: CASSQDSPSYNEQFF.

CDR3 sequence reads: CASSALDSRGRDYGYTF. In nucleotides, the CDR3 is TGTGCCAGCAGTGCCCTCGATTCCAGGGGTCGTGACTATGGCTACACCTTC. J is TRBJ1-2 and V is TRBV28; D perhaps matches TRBD1 (6 bases). Germline V gene data show CDR1 as MDHEN and CDR2 as SYDVKM. Between the trimmed V and J ends, which lost 5 bases and 3 bases, there was a span of 22 bases. The CDR3 contains 17 residues.

This clonotype was observed many times. V gene TRBV19 combines with J gene TRBJ1-5; possible D gene TRBD1, 5 bases. In germline, CDR1 is LNHDA, CDR2 SQIVND (reference sequence). The CDR3 covers 15 residues. The V gene lost 0 bases and the J gene lost 3 bases, with 9 bases spanning the gap. The CDR3 here is CASSIDRQYNQPQHF. CDR3 DNA sequence: TGTGCCAGTAGTATAGACCGACAGTACAATCAGCCCCAGCATTTT.

This clonotype was seen repeatedly, ten times or more. The chain carries TRBV28 and TRBJ2-6; the D gene is possibly TRBD2 (5 bases). The CDR3 is 15 residues long. CDR1 is MDHEN, CDR2 SYDVKM, per germline. The V end lost 2 bases, the J end lost 1 base, and 6 bases lay between the germline ends. CDR3 region: CASSLTGSGANVLTF. The CDR3 DNA follows: TGTGCCAGCAGTTTAACGGGGTCTGGGGCCAACGTCCTGACTTTC.

In this sample, this clonotype turned up many times. V and J are TRBV20-1 and TRBJ2-1; tentative D call: TRBD2 (6 bases). CDR3 size: 15 residues. V shed 3 bases and J shed 0 bases, with 12 bases lying between them. Germline assignment: CDR1 DFQATT and CDR2 SNEGSKA (reference sequence). This CDR3 is CSASMRESSYNEQFF. CDR3 sequence (DNA): TGCAGTGCTAGCATGCGGGAAAGCTCCTACAATGAGCAGTTCTTC.

The J gene is TRBJ1-1, the V gene TRBV27; maybe TRBD1 (6 bases). V was cut by 4 bases and J by 6 bases, with 15 bases left in between. Germline-derived CDR1 and CDR2 are MNHEY and SMNVEV (reference sequence). The CDR3 covers 14 residues. In nucleotides, the CDR3 is TGTGCCAGCAGTTCATGGGGGACATACTCTGAAGCTTTCTTT. Protein product: CASSSWGTYSEAFF.

The V call is TRBV20-1, the J call TRBJ2-1; 11 bases agree with TRBD2. The CDR3 contains 12 residues. Germline-derived CDR1 and CDR2 are DFQATT and SNEGSKA (reference sequence). V lost 6 bases to trimming and J lost 7 bases; unmatched junction nucleotides: 2. The DNA of the CDR3 is TGCAGTGCCACTAGCGGGAGAAATGAGCAGTTCTTC. Amino acids: CSATSGRNEQFF.

This clonotype is a singleton in its sample. The chain couples TRBV20-1 to TRBJ2-2, with 11 bases that match TRBD2. J gave up 1 base and V 6 bases, and 10 bases lay outside the gene matches. Germline CDR1 reads DFQATT; CDR2 reads SNEGSKA (reference sequence). This CDR3 spans 17 amino acids. The CDR3 loop reads CSAPGTGTSGNTGELFF. The CDR3 region has the DNA TGCAGTGCCCCCGGGACCGGGACTAGCGGGAACACCGGGGAGCTGTTTTTT.

At least ten counts were recorded for this clonotype. The V call is TRBV4-1, the J call TRBJ1-3; tentative D call: TRBD1 (5 bases). Trimming removed 0 bases from V and 2 bases from J, with 5 bases in between. Germline V gives CDR1 MGHRA, CDR2 YSYEKL. This CDR3 comprises 14 residues. The chain's CDR3 is CASSQEGAGNTIYF. In DNA form, the CDR3 reads TGCGCCAGCAGCCAAGAGGGGGCTGGAAACACCATATATTTT.

This clonotype was seen at least ten times. This rearrangement joins TRBV10-2 to TRBJ1-1, with D perhaps TRBD1 (5 bases). The V end was cut by 6 bases, the J end by 1 base, with 21 bases between. The V gene's germline CDR1 is WSHSY and CDR2 SAAADI. The CDR3 loop spans 17 amino acids. The CDR3 DNA follows: TGCGCCAGCAGCCAAGGGACTCTAGGAGGTACGAACACTGAAGCTTTCTTT. It is translated as CASSQGTLGGTNTEAFF.

This clonotype was seen repeatedly, ten times or more. This sequence joins TRBV5-1 and TRBJ2-1, with 7 bases aligning to TRBD1. The length of the CDR3 is 13 residues. Germline CDR1 SGHRS, CDR2 YFSETQ. V shed 3 bases and J 6 bases; nucleotides not matched to a gene: 3. This CDR3 is CASSSGQFNEQFF. The CDR3 coding sequence is TGCGCCAGCAGCTCGGGACAGTTCAATGAGCAGTTCTTC. The whole variable domain, filled in from reference TRBV5-1 and TRBJ2-1, reads KAGVTQTPRYLIKTRGQQVTLSCSPISGHRSVSWYQQTPGQGLQFLFEYFSETQRNKGNFPGRFSGRQFSNSRSEMNVSTLELGDSALYLCASSSGQFNEQFFGPGTRLTVL.

This clonotype was picked up many times. The rearrangement joins TRBV20-1 to TRBJ2-1; TRBD2 is a possible D gene (5 bases). Germline V gene lookup returns CDR1 DFQATT and CDR2 SNEGSKA (reference sequence). V lost 6 bases and J lost 0, with 15 bases in between. The CDR3 sequence is 15 residues long. Written as DNA, the CDR3 is TGCAGTGCACAGCATCGAGCGGCCTCCTACAATGAGCAGTTCTTC. Encoded protein: CSAQHRAASYNEQFF.

V and J are TRBV7-9 and TRBJ2-1; 8 nucleotides match TRBD1. The CDR3 contains 15 residues. The junction had 12 bases not matched to a gene; V was cut back by 10 bases and J by 4 bases. Germline CDR1 and CDR2: SEHNR and FQNEAQ (reference sequence). This CDR3 reads CATKGDRGNYNEQFF. CDR3 bases: TGTGCCACCAAGGGAGACAGGGGAAATTACAATGAGCAGTTCTTC.

This clonotype was recorded many times. A much larger clone differs from this one at a single base, so this may be a read error. J is TRBJ2-1 and V is TRBV3-1, with 10 bases matching TRBD1. The CDR3 is 15 amino acids. CDR1 LGHDT and CDR2 YNNKEL come from the germline V gene (reference sequence). V shed 4 bases, J shed 7 bases, and the junction held 7 bases outside the gene matches. The CDR3 coding sequence is TGTGCCAGCAGCCGGATCGACAGGGGGCATAATGAGCAGTTCTTC. Protein: CASSRIDRGHNEQFF.

This clonotype was picked up many times. The chain carries TRBV27 and TRBJ1-6; the D is unclear. This CDR3 region has 16 residues. From germline, CDR1 is MNHEY and CDR2 SMNVEV (reference sequence). Trimming took off 1 base at V and 0 bases at J, with 7 bases between the two ends. The CDR3 region is CASSLYRSSYNSPLHF. The CDR3 bases are TGTGCCAGCAGTTTATACCGGAGCTCCTATAATTCACCCCTCCACTTT.

This clonotype was counted ten times or more. V is TRBV9 and J is TRBJ2-2; TRBD1 is a possible D gene (5 bases). The CDR3 totals 17 residues. The germline V gene encodes CDR1 SGDLS and CDR2 YYNGEE. V was pared by 4 bases and J by 2 bases, with 18 bases between. This chain's CDR3 is CASSSPRRDSNTGELFF. DNA for the CDR3: TGTGCCAGCAGCTCCCCCAGGCGAGACAGCAACACCGGGGAGCTGTTTTTT.

This clonotype came up many times. The rearrangement links TRBV28 to TRBJ2-7, with a weak D call TRBD2 (5 bases). Germline-derived CDR1 and CDR2 are MDHEN and SYDVKM. The CDR3 runs to 13 residues. The V gene lost 5 bases and the J gene lost 6 bases, with 14 bases spanning the gap. CDR3 DNA: TGTGCCAGCAGTATGAGGGTCCCCCTCGAGCAGTACTTC. Its protein is CASSMRVPLEQYF.

This clonotype was counted ten times or more. The chain couples TRBV5-4 to TRBJ2-7; 8 bases fit TRBD1. There are 15 residues in the CDR3. Germline V gene data show CDR1 as SGHNT and CDR2 as YYREEE (reference sequence). V was pared by 4 bases and J by 5 bases, with 11 bases of the junction left unmatched. Written as DNA, the CDR3 is TGTGCCAGCAGCAGGGGGGACAGGCCGAGACACGAGCAGTACTTC. Its translation is CASSRGDRPRHEQYF.

The chain uses TRBV7-2 and TRBJ2-7; D gene unclear. The V end lost 5 bases, the J end lost 1 base, and 21 bases lay between the germline ends. Germline V gene lookup returns CDR1 SGHTA and CDR2 FQGNSA. CDR3 length equals 17 residues. The CDR3 loop is CASSVKSQPRSSYEQYF. The CDR3 region has the DNA TGTGCCAGCAGCGTCAAAAGTCAACCCCGATCGTCCTACGAGCAGTACTTC.

This clonotype was observed at least ten times. The gene calls are TRBV20-1 and TRBJ2-7; 7 bases line up with TRBD2. The CDR3 contains 14 residues. Germline V gives CDR1 DFQATT, CDR2 SNEGSKA (reference sequence). The trim removed 4 bases at V and 3 bases at J, leaving 9 bases unmatched. The CDR3 is CSATTSQSLYEQYV. CDR3 sequence (DNA): TGCAGTGCTACGACTAGCCAGTCCCTCTACGAGCAGTACGTC.

Concerning this clonotype: Its ends do not fully match the called genes, so a read error is possible. The V call is TRBV2, the J call TRBJ2-1; D may be TRBD2 (7 bases). The CDR3 consists of 17 residues. Germline loops: CDR1 SNHLY, CDR2 FYNNEI. This chain's CDR3 is CASSEALRGAHGNEQSF. The DNA for the CDR3 is TGTGCCAGCAGTGAAGCGCTTCGGGGGGCCCACGGCAATGAGCAGTCCTTC.

This clonotype was counted ten times or more. The J gene is TRBJ1-5, the V gene TRBV20-1; TRBD1 aligns across 7 bases. Germline lookup yields CDR1 DFQATT and CDR2 SNEGSKA (reference sequence). The CDR3 contains 15 residues. J gave up 0 bases and V 6 bases, and 8 bases lay outside the gene matches. DNA of the CDR3: TGCAGTGCCCAGGGACAGTTTGATAGCAATCAGCCCCAGCATTTT. Amino acid sequence: CSAQGQFDSNQPQHF.

This clonotype was counted many times. The chain uses TRBV28 and TRBJ2-3; D might be TRBD1 or TRBD2, each matching 5 bases. Germline loops: CDR1 MDHEN, CDR2 SYDVKM. V gave up 7 bases and J gave up 0 bases, with 23 bases separating them. The CDR3 is 18 residues long. The CDR3, as DNA: TGTGCCAGCAAAATCGGCAGACAGCGGAAAACTAGCACAGATACGCAGTATTTT. Translation gives CASKIGRQRKTSTDTQYF.

This clonotype was seen ten or more times. The genes are TRBV18 and TRBJ1-6; no clear D gene. The germline gives CDR1 KGHSH, CDR2 LQKENI. The CDR3 contains 13 residues. The V end lost 2 bases, the J end lost 6 bases, and 5 bases lay between the germline ends. In nucleotides, the CDR3 is TGTGCCAGCTCACCAGAGAGTAATTCACCCCTCCACTTT. This codes for CASSPESNSPLHF. The full variable domain, with the rest looked up from reference TRBV18 and TRBJ1-6, is NAGVMQNPRHLVRRRGQEARLRCSPMKGHSHVYWYRQLPEEGLKFMVYLQKENIIDESGMPKERFSAEFPKEGPSILRIQQVVRGDSAAYFCASSPESNSPLHFGNGTRLTVT.

This chain uses TRBV4-2 with TRBJ1-6; D is undetermined. The CDR3 spans 15 residues. Per the germline V gene, CDR1 is LGHNA and CDR2 is YNFKEQ. V was clipped by 0 bases and J by 7 bases, with 10 bases between them. The CDR3 is CASSQEGHPNSPLHF. The CDR3 DNA follows: TGTGCCAGCAGCCAAGAAGGGCACCCAAATTCACCCCTCCACTTT.